Presented here are 20 T cell receptor beta chains from one specimen sequenced in a study of blood T cell repertoires in COVID-19. Using immunoSEQ multiplex PCR, the repertoire was profiled, and TCRdb retains in-frame clones only, with some absent. There are 200,000 or so clones in the sample; roughly 82% occur only once, and about 2% lies in the top ten. The sequenced sample was peripheral blood. These receptors were collected from a man aged 35 to 55 who had recovered from COVID-19.

The chain uses TRBV19 and TRBJ1-5; a possible D gene is TRBD1 (6 bases). Trimming cost V 6 bases and J 6 bases, with 18 bases left between them. The CDR3 is 15 amino acids. The germline V gene encodes CDR1 LNHDA and CDR2 SQIVND (reference sequence). The CDR3 region is CASSTTGNRAQPQHF. CDR3 bases: TGTGCCAGTAGCACTACGGGGAACAGGGCTCAGCCCCAGCATTTT.

This clone was seen only once. This chain uses TRBV18 with TRBJ1-2; 9 nucleotides align to TRBD1. Germline V gene sequence: CDR1 KGHSH, CDR2 LQKENI. Trimming took 3 bases from V and 3 from J; bases not matched to a gene: 11. CDR3 length: 17 amino acids. This CDR3 reads CASSPTVPTGGDYGYTF. Written as DNA, the CDR3 is TGTGCCAGCTCACCCACCGTTCCGACAGGGGGAGACTATGGCTACACCTTC.

V is TRBV5-4 and J is TRBJ2-1, with D tentatively TRBD2 (6 bases). The CDR3 has 14 amino acids. Trimming took off 3 bases at V and 9 bases at J, with 16 bases between the two ends. Looked up from germline, CDR1 is SGHNT and CDR2 is YYREEE (reference sequence). This chain's CDR3 is CASSSPSGGSEQFF. In DNA form, the CDR3 reads TGTGCCAGCAGCTCTCCGAGTGGGGGGAGTGAGCAGTTCTTC.

The count of this clone is one. This CDR3 is CASSLHGDFYEQYF. CDR3 in DNA: TGTGCCAGCAGTTTACACGGAGACTTTTACGAGCAGTACTTC. The chain combines TRBV28 with TRBJ2-7; D remains ambiguous. V gave up 2 bases and J gave up 4 bases, with 12 bases separating them. The CDR3 sequence is 14 residues long. The V gene's germline CDR1 is MDHEN and CDR2 SYDVKM.

The chain combines TRBV11-3 with TRBJ2-3; D perhaps matches TRBD2 (5 bases). Looked up from germline, CDR1 is SGHNT and CDR2 is YENEEA. The CDR3 spans 12 residues. The V and J ends lost 5 bases and 8 bases respectively, with 11 bases between them. CDR3 loop: CASSRGSGTQYF. CDR3 coding DNA: TGTGCCAGCAGCCGCGGGTCTGGTACGCAGTATTTT.

This chain uses TRBV5-1 with TRBJ1-2; 8 nucleotides line up with TRBD1. The CDR3 sequence is 15 residues long. Germline V CDR1 and CDR2: SGHRS, YFSETQ. Germline trimming cut 0 bases from V and 4 bases from J; bases unmatched to any gene: 5. CDR3 loop: CASSLGTGTGYGYTF. The CDR3, as DNA: TGCGCCAGCAGCTTGGGGACAGGGACTGGCTATGGCTACACCTTC.

The gene calls are TRBV12-3 or TRBV12-4 and TRBJ1-1, with D perhaps matching TRBD1 (5 bases). Trimming took 2 bases from V and 3 from J, leaving 7 bases between them. This CDR3 is 13 amino acids long. The CDR3 DNA reads as TGTGCCAGCAGTTTATGGGGGGACACTGAAGCTTTCTTT. It translates to CASSLWGDTEAFF.

The chain recombines TRBV25-1 with TRBJ2-3, with 12 bases that match TRBD1. The CDR3 length is 14 residues. The trim removed 10 bases at V and 5 bases at J, leaving 7 bases unmatched. Germline V gene data show CDR1 as MGHDK and CDR2 as SYGVNS. The CDR3 loop reads CATQGQGALDTQYF. The CDR3 nucleotides are TGTGCCACCCAGGGACAGGGGGCATTAGATACGCAGTATTTT.

This chain joins TRBV6-1 and TRBJ1-2; the match to TRBD1 covers 7 bases. CDR1 is MNHNS and CDR2 is SASEGT in the germline V gene. The CDR3 loop spans 17 amino acids. V shed 4 bases, J shed 0 bases, and the junction held 11 bases outside the gene matches. CDR3 coding DNA: TGTGCCAGCAGTGGGACAGGAAAAAGCCCTACTAACTATGGCTACACCTTC. It yields the protein CASSGTGKSPTNYGYTF.

The chain joins TRBV27 to TRBJ1-1, with 7 bases that match TRBD1. CDR1 is MNHEY and CDR2 is SMNVEV in the germline V gene (reference sequence). The length of the CDR3 is 14 residues. Trimming at V came to 3 bases and at J to 7 bases, leaving 8 bases not matched to a gene. The CDR3 is CASSFAQGLGEAFF. The CDR3 nucleotides read TGTGCCAGCAGTTTTGCACAGGGGCTAGGTGAAGCTTTCTTT.

This clone was recorded only once. This chain joins TRBV11-3 and TRBJ2-7; weak D call: TRBD2 (5 bases). Germline CDR1 and CDR2: SGHNT and YENEEA. The CDR3 runs to 17 residues. V was shortened by 1 base and J by 4 bases, with 20 bases between the two germline ends. Here the CDR3 reads CASSLGAGKPKGYEQYF. CDR3 sequence (DNA): TGTGCCAGCAGCTTAGGCGCGGGCAAACCAAAAGGGTACGAGCAGTACTTC.

This clone was seen just once. V and J are TRBV5-1 and TRBJ2-1; TRBD1 matches 9 bases. The CDR3 sequence is 16 residues long. CDR1 SGHRS and CDR2 YFSETQ come from the germline V gene. V was clipped by 0 bases and J by 3 bases; unmatched bases: 4. Written as DNA, the CDR3 is TGCGCCAGCAGCTTGGTACAGGGGGCCGTCTACAATGAGCAGTTCTTC. Protein sequence: CASSLVQGAVYNEQFF.

CDR3 in DNA: TGTGCCAGCAGCGGTGAGGGGGATGAGCAGTTCTTC. This translates into CASSGEGDEQFF. V usage is TRBV9 and J usage is TRBJ2-1; D perhaps matches TRBD1 (6 bases). Trimming cost V 3 bases and J 8 bases, with 9 bases left between them. The germline V gene encodes CDR1 SGDLS and CDR2 YYNGEE. The CDR3 runs 12 residues. The full variable domain, with the rest looked up from reference TRBV9 and TRBJ2-1, is DSGVTQTPKHLITATGQRVTLRCSPRSGDLSVYWYQQSLDQGLQFLIQYYNGEERAKGNILERFSAQQFPDLHSELNLSSLELGDSALYFCASSGEGDEQFFGPGTRLTVL.

The chain combines TRBV30 with TRBJ1-4; tentative D call: TRBD1 (6 bases). Per germline, CDR1 GTSNPN and CDR2 SVGIG (reference sequence). V was trimmed by 3 bases and J by 7 bases, leaving 15 bases between them. This CDR3 region has 14 residues. CDR3 amino acids: CAWSRGGAREKLFF. The CDR3 bases are TGTGCCTGGAGCCGCGGGGGGGCTCGTGAAAAACTGTTTTTT.

The gene calls are TRBV7-8 and TRBJ1-2; TRBD1 matches at 7 bases. The germline V gene encodes CDR1 SGHVS and CDR2 FQNEAQ. CDR3 length equals 13 residues. J gave up 13 bases and V 1 base, and 9 bases lay outside the gene matches. The DNA of the CDR3 is TGTGCCAGCAGCTTAGACGTGTCAGGGGGTATCACCTTC. This sequence encodes CASSLDVSGGITF.

The chain recombines TRBV9 with TRBJ1-3, with no clear D. The V gene lost 0 bases and the J gene lost 4 bases, with 17 bases spanning the gap. Germline V lookup: CDR1 SGDLS, CDR2 YYNGEE. The CDR3 has 17 residues. Written as DNA, the CDR3 is TGTGCCAGCAGCGTAGGGGCCTTACCTCAATCGGGAAACACCATATATTTT. Amino acid sequence: CASSVGALPQSGNTIYF.

The chain uses TRBV13 and TRBJ2-5; D unresolved. The V end lost 3 bases, the J end lost 4 bases, and 12 bases lay between the germline ends. The germline V gene encodes CDR1 PRHDT and CDR2 FYEKMQ (reference sequence). This CDR3 contains 14 residues. CDR3 nucleotide sequence: TGTGCCAGCAGCTTGATCGGTTTCGGAGAGACCCAGTACTTC. It encodes CASSLIGFGETQYF.

V is TRBV5-4 and J is TRBJ2-7, with TRBD2 as a possible D gene (5 bases). Trimming removed 0 bases at V and 6 bases at J, with 16 bases between. The CDR3 length is 15 residues. CDR1 and CDR2 from the germline V gene are SGHNT and YYREEE (reference sequence). This chain's CDR3 is CASSLDSGPPVEQYF. The CDR3 DNA reads as TGTGCCAGCAGCTTGGACAGCGGCCCCCCTGTCGAGCAGTACTTC.

Relative to its sample, this clone is medium-sized (0.01 to 0.1%). The chain joins TRBV18 to TRBJ2-3, with 9 bases fitting TRBD2. CDR1 is KGHSH, CDR2 LQKENI, per germline. The junction had 6 bases not matched to a gene; V was cut back by 1 base and J by 4 bases. The CDR3 contains 16 residues. The CDR3 region has the DNA TGTGCCAGCTCACCACTGGGCGGGAGGGCCCCAGATACGCAGTATTTT. Translated: CASSPLGGRAPDTQYF.

The V gene is TRBV23-1, the J gene TRBJ1-2; the match to TRBD1 covers 8 bases. TRBV23-1 is assigned to the ORF class and has an uncertain function. The length of the CDR3 is 14 residues. Trimming at V came to 4 bases and at J to 6 bases, leaving 7 bases not matched to a gene. CDR3 sequence (DNA): TGCGCCAGCAGTCCGACCGACAGGGGCCATGGCTACACCTTC. Translation: CASSPTDRGHGYTF.